Following are 25 T cell receptor beta chains from one sample sequenced in a study of blood T cell repertoires in COVID-19. The repertoire was sequenced with immunoSEQ multiplex PCR; TCRdb's copy has only in-frame clones and lacks some. The table lists 150,000 or so clones, over 80% of them singletons. The sequencing sample was made of PBMCs or T cells enriched from blood (not recorded which). The source of these receptors is a woman in her fifties or sixties who had been exposed to COVID-19.

The chain carries TRBV5-1 and TRBJ2-7, with 8 nucleotides matching TRBD2. V dropped 4 bases and J dropped 3; count of bases not matched to a gene: 9. The CDR3 contains 15 residues. The germline V gene has CDR1 SGHRS and CDR2 YFSETQ. The CDR3 spells CASSPGGRISYEQYF. CDR3 bases: TGCGCCAGCAGCCCGGGAGGGCGGATCAGCTACGAGCAGTACTTC. The whole variable domain, filled in from reference TRBV5-1 and TRBJ2-7, reads KAGVTQTPRYLIKTRGQQVTLSCSPISGHRSVSWYQQTPGQGLQFLFEYFSETQRNKGNFPGRFSGRQFSNSRSEMNVSTLELGDSALYLCASSPGGRISYEQYFGPGTRLTVT.

CDR3 loop: CASSLTDSYEQYF. CDR3 DNA: TGCGCCAGCAGCCTGACCGACAGCTACGAGCAGTACTTC. J is TRBJ2-7 and V is TRBV4-1; perhaps TRBD1 as D (5 bases). Germline V gene sequence: CDR1 MGHRA, CDR2 YSYEKL. V dropped 4 bases and J dropped 3 bases, with 10 bases sitting between them. The CDR3 is made up of 13 amino acids.

J is TRBJ1-5 and V is TRBV15, with 7 bases fitting TRBD1. CDR3 size: 15 residues. Germline V gene lookup returns CDR1 LNHNV and CDR2 YYDKDF (reference sequence). V trimming: 0 bases; J trimming: 7 bases; junction bases outside the gene matches: 6. The CDR3 bases are TGTGCCACCAGCAGAGATGCGACAGGGTTCCAGCCCCAGCATTTT. It specifies CATSRDATGFQPQHF.

This chain uses TRBV7-6 with TRBJ2-2; D possibly corresponds to TRBD1 (7 bases). CDR3 size: 14 residues. V dropped 3 bases and J dropped 6 bases, with 11 bases sitting between them. Germline V gene lookup returns CDR1 SGHVS and CDR2 FNYEAQ. The DNA of the CDR3 is TGTGCCAGCAGCTTTGGAGGGGGCCCCGGGGAGCTGTTTTTT. Its translation: CASSFGGGPGELFF.

The genes are TRBV10-3 and TRBJ1-1; tentatively, D is TRBD1 (5 bases). Per germline, CDR1 ENHRY and CDR2 SYGVKD. The CDR3 consists of 15 residues. V lost 2 bases to trimming and J lost 4 bases, with 14 bases between them. The CDR3 coding sequence is TGTGCCATCAGTGAGCCGGGGGGTTTGGGCACTGAAGCTTTCTTT. This gives the protein CAISEPGGLGTEAFF.

The chain's CDR3 is CASSLLGDSPLHF. The CDR3 DNA reads as TGTGCCAGCAGCTTGCTGGGCGATTCACCCCTCCACTTT. The chain links TRBV5-4 to TRBJ1-6; D call uncertain. The CDR3 consists of 13 residues. Trimming pared 1 base from V and 8 bases from J, leaving 7 bases between. Germline V lookup: CDR1 SGHNT, CDR2 YYREEE (reference sequence).

The V gene is TRBV6-5, the J gene TRBJ2-3; 7 nucleotides agree with TRBD2. The CDR3 sequence is 12 residues long. V dropped 10 bases and J dropped 2; count of bases not matched to a gene: 3. The germline CDR1 and CDR2 sequences are MNHEY and SVGAGI. The CDR3 here is CATRETTDTQYF. CDR3 in DNA: TGTGCCACGCGGGAGACCACAGATACGCAGTATTTT.

The rearrangement joins TRBV2 to TRBJ1-3, with D possibly matching TRBD1 (5 bases). This CDR3 has 17 amino acids. The V gene lost 3 bases and the J gene lost 4 bases, with 19 bases spanning the gap. In germline, CDR1 is SNHLY, CDR2 FYNNEI. For the CDR3, the DNA is TGTGCCAGCAGTGACTCTTCAGGGATCGTGGGAGGAAACACCATATATTTT. Translating gives CASSDSSGIVGGNTIYF.

The CDR3 sequence: CASSPGGGGNEKLFF. The CDR3 nucleotides read TGTGCCAGCAGCCCAGGGGGCGGAGGTAATGAAAAACTGTTTTTT. The chain has TRBV7-9 and TRBJ1-4; TRBD1 matches 8 bases. Germline-derived CDR1 and CDR2 are SEHNR and FQNEAQ (reference sequence). The junction had 6 bases not matched to a gene; V was cut back by 5 bases and J by 4 bases. The CDR3 has 15 amino acids.

This clone was recorded at least ten times. The V call is TRBV7-2, the J call TRBJ1-2; 12 nucleotides agree with TRBD1. Germline V lookup: CDR1 SGHTA, CDR2 FQGNSA. The CDR3 runs 16 residues. The V segment lost 0 bases and the J segment 4 bases; nucleotides outside the gene matches: 3. CDR3 DNA: TGTGCCAGCAGCTTAGCGGGACAGGGGGCTCTCTATGGCTACACCTTC. It codes for CASSLAGQGALYGYTF.

The chain has TRBV5-4 and TRBJ2-2; perhaps TRBD2 as D (5 bases). This CDR3 is built from 15 residues. Trimming stripped 3 bases from V and 3 bases from J, with 12 bases between. Germline CDR1 and CDR2: SGHNT and YYREEE (reference sequence). In DNA, the CDR3 is TGTGCCAGCAGCTCCCGTGGCGGGTACACCGGGGAGCTGTTTTTT. Its protein is CASSSRGGYTGELFF.

This sequence joins TRBV7-9 and TRBJ1-1, with D tentatively TRBD1 (6 bases). V was shortened by 4 bases and J by 5 bases, with 17 bases between the two germline ends. CDR3 length: 15 amino acids. From germline, CDR1 is SEHNR and CDR2 FQNEAQ (reference sequence). The DNA of the CDR3 is TGTGCCAGCAGCTGGGGTACAGGGAGAGTGACTGAAGCTTTCTTT. Encoded protein: CASSWGTGRVTEAFF.

The chain joins TRBV11-2 to TRBJ2-3; D is possibly TRBD1 (6 bases). The ends were cut back, 2 bases at V and 5 bases at J, with 26 bases in the middle. This CDR3 spans 19 amino acids. Looked up from germline, CDR1 is SGHAT and CDR2 is FQNNGV. The CDR3 coding sequence is TGTGCCAGCAGCTTATTCCCTATGACACAGGGCGCGGGTAAAGATACGCAGTATTTT. Its protein product is CASSLFPMTQGAGKDTQYF.

This clone came up once. This rearrangement joins TRBV6-5 to TRBJ2-7, with D perhaps matching TRBD1 (6 bases). The germline V gene encodes CDR1 MNHEY and CDR2 SVGAGI. Trimming left V 5 bases short and J 11 bases short, with 16 bases between. The CDR3 length is 12 residues. CDR3 in DNA: TGTGCCAGCAGTCCCCTTAAGGCAGGGGAGTACTTC. Protein: CASSPLKAGEYF.

This clone was found many times. The chain links TRBV5-5 to TRBJ1-3; TRBD1 is a possible D gene (5 bases). The CDR3 sequence is 15 residues long. Looked up from germline, CDR1 is SGHKS and CDR2 is YYEKEE (reference sequence). Trimming left V 2 bases short and J 0 bases short, with 9 bases between. In nucleotides, the CDR3 is TGTGCCAGCAGCTTTTGGGACTTCTCTGGAAACACCATATATTTT. Protein: CASSFWDFSGNTIYF.

The J gene is TRBJ1-2, the V gene TRBV4-2, with D perhaps matching TRBD1 (6 bases). The CDR3 length is 15 residues. The ends were cut back, 4 bases at V and 0 bases at J, with 12 bases in the middle. The germline gives CDR1 LGHNA, CDR2 YNFKEQ. CDR3 amino acids: CASSPVRGTNYGYTF. For the CDR3, the DNA is TGTGCCAGCAGCCCTGTCAGGGGAACTAACTATGGCTACACCTTC.

The chain combines TRBV3-1 (or the pseudogene TRBV3-2) with TRBJ1-2; D is possibly TRBD1 (5 bases). CDR1 is LGHDT and CDR2 is YNNKEL in the germline V gene (reference sequence). This CDR3 region has 15 residues. V was trimmed by 5 bases and J by 4 bases, leaving 17 bases between them. CDR3 loop: CASSSQGAGLYGYTF. In DNA form, the CDR3 reads TGTGCCAGCAGCAGCCAAGGTGCAGGGCTCTATGGCTACACCTTC.

V is TRBV6-5 and J is TRBJ2-1; TRBD2 agrees at 14 bases. CDR3 length equals 16 residues. Germline V CDR1 and CDR2: MNHEY, SVGAGI. V lost 4 bases and J lost 8; bases outside the gene matches: 7. The CDR3 here is CASSSTTSGRAYEQFF. The CDR3 DNA reads as TGTGCCAGCAGTTCCACGACTAGCGGGAGGGCATATGAGCAGTTCTTC.

This chain links TRBV12-3 or TRBV12-4 with TRBJ2-7; D gene ambiguous. Trimming pared 6 bases from V and 4 bases from J, leaving 7 bases between. There are 11 residues in the CDR3. The CDR3 here is CASSYRYEQYF. Here the CDR3 DNA reads TGTGCCAGCAGCTACCGTTACGAGCAGTACTTC.

The J gene is TRBJ2-2, the V gene TRBV10-3; TRBD2 might be the D (7 bases). The CDR3 is 18 amino acids. V lost 8 bases to trimming and J lost 4 bases, with 26 bases between them. Looked up from germline, CDR1 is ENHRY and CDR2 is SYGVKD. CDR3 DNA: TGTGCCATCGGGCCACTTGACGGGGGGCCCCGAGTCACCGGGGAGCTGTTTTTT. The encoded protein is CAIGPLDGGPRVTGELFF.

The V call is TRBV6-1, the J call TRBJ2-7, with a tentative D call TRBD2 (5 bases). The CDR3 is 14 residues long. Germline V gene sequence: CDR1 MNHNS, CDR2 SASEGT. V was trimmed by 1 base and J by 2 bases, leaving 9 bases between them. The CDR3: CASSEDGLPYEQYF. The DNA for the CDR3 is TGTGCCAGCAGTGAAGACGGACTCCCCTACGAGCAGTACTTC.

This chain uses TRBV9 with TRBJ2-3; TRBD2 matches 7 bases. This CDR3 is 17 amino acids long. Germline values: CDR1 SGDLS, CDR2 YYNGEE. V lost 1 base, J lost 3 bases, and 11 bases stayed unmatched. The CDR3 loop is CASSVMVGRGFTDTQYF. DNA for the CDR3: TGTGCCAGCAGCGTAATGGTCGGGCGGGGGTTTACAGATACGCAGTATTTT.

V is TRBV6-1 and J is TRBJ2-7, with D tentatively TRBD2 (6 bases). Trimming shortened V by 2 bases and J by 0 bases, and 8 bases separated the two germline ends. The CDR3 is made up of 14 amino acids. In germline, CDR1 is MNHNS, CDR2 SASEGT. CDR3 DNA: TGTGCCAGCAGTGAACGGGACTTCTCCTACGAGCAGTACTTC. It codes for CASSERDFSYEQYF.

V is TRBV25-1 and J is TRBJ1-4; a weak D match, TRBD1 (5 bases). The CDR3 has 15 amino acids. Deletions cut 1 base from V and 2 bases from J, with 8 bases between. Germline values: CDR1 MGHDK, CDR2 SYGVNS. The CDR3 sequence: CASSEWGRTNEKLFF. CDR3 DNA: TGTGCCAGCAGTGAATGGGGCAGGACTAATGAAAAACTGTTTTTT. The full variable domain, in which reference TRBV25-1 and TRBJ1-4 provide the parts outside the CDR3, is EADIYQTPRYLVIGTGKKITLECSQTMGHDKMYWYQQDPGMELHLIHYSYGVNSTEKGDLSSESTVSRIRTEHFPLTLESARPSHTSQYLCASSEWGRTNEKLFFGSGTQLSVL.

This clone was counted once. J is TRBJ2-4 and V is TRBV2; D might be TRBD2 (5 bases). Looked up from germline, CDR1 is SNHLY and CDR2 is FYNNEI. The CDR3 is 13 residues long. The V gene lost 8 bases and the J gene lost 4 bases, with 12 bases spanning the gap. For the CDR3, the DNA is TGTGCCAGCCGGGATTGGCGGAAAAACATTCAGTACTTC. Translation gives CASRDWRKNIQYF.